This TCR beta chain was sequenced during a study of blood T cells in healthy people across ages (dated by TCRdb to the mid-2010s). In terms of the full investigation: In model experiments, roughly one uniquely barcoded TCR beta cDNA molecule per two T cells was captured by template switching. For two donors (one aged 18 to 29 and one aged 80 or older), the study analyzed two additional independent replicas of 1 million unique cDNA reads from the same blood draw. To avoid experimental bias, donors of different ages were spread randomly across the sequencing lanes. The donors were divided into four age groups: young (average about 15 years), middle-aged (about 40), aged (approximately 64) and long-lived (82). Age-related changes in TCR beta repertoire diversity were measured in the study by deep sequencing normalized with unique cDNA molecular identifiers.

Preparation of the library involved 5' RACE. The instrument was an Illumina HiSeq 2500. The second PCR ran for roughly 6 to 11 cycles and used a J-beta primer mix along with a sample-barcoded 5' primer. Each TCR beta cDNA molecule received a unique molecular identifier from a template-switch 5' adaptor carrying 12 random nucleotides. Each sample yielded at least 2.5 million CDR3-containing paired-end reads. First-strand cDNA was synthesized from all RNA with the Mint cDNA synthesis kit, primed by a TRBC-specific oligonucleotide. All cDNA was treated with uracil-DNA glycosylase and then went through a first 18-cycle PCR with the universal primers M1SS and BC2_uni_R. The original pipeline was this. Each sample was normalized by randomly selecting 1 million high-quality reads, each carrying a distinct molecular identifier. Reads with shared molecular identifiers were discarded instead of being binned into consensus sequences. MiTCR, with a Q25 quality threshold and the strictest error-elimination algorithm, was used for CDR3 identification, clonotype clustering and error correction. A nonparametric unseen species model using Euler transformation provided a lower-bound estimate of total TCR beta diversity. TCRdb took the public reads, trimmed them with fastp at Q25, ran MiXCR for clone calling and kept in-frame beta chains. Entries are consolidated by CDR3 protein sequence, retaining the most common genes and DNA. What appears here as the V and J calls and clone size reflects TCRdb's work, not the paper's. The table for this sample lists hundreds of thousands of distinct CDR3 sequences; approximately 50% of them were counted only once. 30% to 40% of the sample is taken by the ten largest.

Comments on this clonotype: Its recognized antigen is unknown. One base away there is no much larger clone; base qualities are not given.

The donors were 40 or so Caucasian individuals from Russia, aged roughly 6 to 100 years, who were systemically healthy. Each donor gave ten milliliters of peripheral blood, drawn into EDTA-treated Vacutainer tubes. Ficoll-Paque density-gradient centrifugation was used to isolate PBMCs, with at least 7 million obtained per sample. Trizol reagent was used to extract total RNA from PBMCs, with at least 5.5 micrograms per sample. Naive CD45RAhigh/CD27high T cell percentages were measured by flow cytometry on a PBMC aliquot from every donor. The study at large found these results: Observed TCR beta diversity correlated strongly with the percentage of naive T cells measured by flow cytometry. As age increased, observed TCR beta diversity per million T cells dropped in a roughly linear way, and a significant reduction was already evident by age around 41. Because the CMV infection status of the donors was unknown, age-related changes in expanded clonotypes may potentially have been confounded. Total diversity estimates from one million sequenced T cells were considered lower bounds and underestimates. The long-lived group showed more naive CD4+ T cells, fewer expanded clones and increased TCR diversity than the aged group, suggesting age selection. Conclusive comparison of naive and antigen-experienced compartments was prevented by the profiling of bulk unsorted PBMCs.

This clonotype originated in a woman aged 60-75 years in good health. The sequenced sample was blood.

Here is the DNA: TGTGCCAGCAGTTATCTTAAATTGGCGGCCCGGGGGTCGGATACGCAGTATTTT. It translates to CASSYLKLAARGSDTQYF. In this chain, TRBV6-5 is recombined with TRBJ2-3; TRBD2 is possibly the D segment (6 matching bases). CDR3 length: 18 amino acids, cysteine to phenylalanine. Just CDR3 DNA is preserved here, 54 bases in frame from base 1. V and J are truncated by 3 bases and 6 bases respectively, leaving an intervening sequence of 25 bases. Reading the germline V gene gives CDR1 MNHEY and CDR2 SVGAGI.